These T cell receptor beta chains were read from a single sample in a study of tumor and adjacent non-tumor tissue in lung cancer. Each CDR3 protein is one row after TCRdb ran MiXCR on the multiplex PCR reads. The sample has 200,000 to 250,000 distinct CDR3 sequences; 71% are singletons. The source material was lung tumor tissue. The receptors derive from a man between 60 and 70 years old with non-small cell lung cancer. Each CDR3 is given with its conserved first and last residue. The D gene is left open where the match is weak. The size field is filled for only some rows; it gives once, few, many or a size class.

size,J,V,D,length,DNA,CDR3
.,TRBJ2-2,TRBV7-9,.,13,TGTGCCAGCAGATCATCAGGGGACGGGGAGCTGTTTTTT,CASRSSGDGELFF
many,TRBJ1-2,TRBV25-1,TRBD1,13,TGTGCCAGCAGCGACAGGGGTCGGTATGGCTACACCTTC,CASSDRGRYGYTF
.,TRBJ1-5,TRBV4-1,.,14,TGCGCCAGGAGCCAAGCACAGGGCGATCACCCCCGGCATTTT,CARSQAQGDHPRHF
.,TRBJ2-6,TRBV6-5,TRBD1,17,TGTGCCAGCAGTTTCGGGACAGGGGGCTCTGGGGCCGAGATCATGACTTTC,CASSFGTGGSGAEIMTF
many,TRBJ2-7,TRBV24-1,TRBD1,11,TGTGCCACCCGGGACAGCAACGAGCAGTACTTC,CATRDSNEQYF
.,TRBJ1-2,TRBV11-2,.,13,TGTGCCAGCAGCCCCCCAGGGTTCTATGGCTACACCTTC,CASSPPGFYGYTF
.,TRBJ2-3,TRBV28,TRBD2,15,TGTACCAGCAGTTTGGGACTAGCGGGGGGGCGGACGCAGTATTTT,CTSSLGLAGGRTQYF
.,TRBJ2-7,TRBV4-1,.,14,TGCGCCAGCAGCCCATCAAGGGGGGGCTACGAGCAGTACTTC,CASSPSRGGYEQYF
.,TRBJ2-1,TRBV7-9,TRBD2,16,TGTGCCAGCAGCCTGGGACTAGCGGGGAGAAACAATGAGCAGTTCTTC,CASSLGLAGRNNEQFF
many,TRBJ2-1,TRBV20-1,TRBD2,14,TGCAGTGCAGGGACTAGCGGGGGTCTTAATGAGCAGTTCTTC,CSAGTSGGLNEQFF
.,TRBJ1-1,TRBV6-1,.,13,TGTACCAGCAACCCAGGCAGGAACACTGAAGCTTTCTTT,CTSNPGRNTEAFF
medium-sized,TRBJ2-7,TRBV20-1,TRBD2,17,TGCAGTGCTCAAAGCGGGACTAGCGGGAGAAGAGCCTACGAGCAGTACTTC,CSAQSGTSGRRAYEQYF
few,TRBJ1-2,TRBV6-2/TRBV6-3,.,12,TGTGCCAGCAGTATGAGGGGTAGGGGCTACACCTTC,CASSMRGRGYTF
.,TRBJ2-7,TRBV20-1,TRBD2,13,TGCAGTGCTGGACTAGTGGGAGGAGACGAGCAGTACTTC,CSAGLVGGDEQYF
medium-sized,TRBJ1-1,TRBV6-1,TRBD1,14,TGTGCCAGCAGTGAAGACAGGGGCGACACTGAAGCTTTCTTT,CASSEDRGDTEAFF
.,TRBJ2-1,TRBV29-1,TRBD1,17,TGCAGCGTCGTCACCAAGATCTGGGGGACAGGGTACAATGAGCAGTCCTTC,CSVVTKIWGTGYNEQSF
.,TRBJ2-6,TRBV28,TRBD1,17,TGTGTCAACAGTTTACGGACAGGCAGCTCTGGGGCCAACGTCCTGACTTTC,CVNSLRTGSSGANVLTF
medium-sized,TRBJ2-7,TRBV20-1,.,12,TGCAGTGCCTTATCGGACGGCTACGAGCAGTACTTC,CSALSDGYEQYF
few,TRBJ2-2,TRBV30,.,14,TGTGCCTGGAGTTCCCAGGTGAAAACCGGGGAGCTGTTTTTT,CAWSSQVKTGELFF
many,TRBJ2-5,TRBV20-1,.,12,TGCAGCGCGGGGGCCACCCAAGAGACCCAGTACTTC,CSAGATQETQYF
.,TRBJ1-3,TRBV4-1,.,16,TGCGCCAGCAGCCAGCAACGGACCACAGGATTAAACACCATATATTTT,CASSQQRTTGLNTIYF
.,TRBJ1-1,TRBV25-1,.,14,TGTGCCAGCAGTGGCCTGGCTGTGGGGGCTGAAGCTTTCTTT,CASSGLAVGAEAFF
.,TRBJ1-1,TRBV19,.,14,TGTACCAGTAGTATCTCAGGGACCCCAAATGAAGCTTTCTTT,CTSSISGTPNEAFF
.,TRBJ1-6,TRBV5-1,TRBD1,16,TGCGCCAGTAGCTTGGGCAGACAGGGATTTAATTCACCCCTCCACTTT,CASSLGRQGFNSPLHF
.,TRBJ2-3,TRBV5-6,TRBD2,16,TGTGCCAGCAGATGGGCTAGCGGGGCTAGCACAGATACGCAGTATTTT,CASRWASGASTDTQYF
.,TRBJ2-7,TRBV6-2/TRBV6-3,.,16,TGTGCCAGCAGAAAGGTGCACGCGTCCAGGACCTACGAGCGGTACTTC,CASRKVHASRTYERYF
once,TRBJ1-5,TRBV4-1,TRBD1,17,TGCGCCAGCAACCAAGTAGGTAGGGACAGGGGAGTACAGCCCCAGCATTTT,CASNQVGRDRGVQPQHF
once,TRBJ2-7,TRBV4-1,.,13,TGCGTCAGTAGCCAGGATGAGGAGTGGGAGCAGTACTTC,CVSSQDEEWEQYF
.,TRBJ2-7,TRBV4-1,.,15,TGCGCCAGCAGCCATGAACTTCAAGGCTCCTACGAGCAGTACTTC,CASSHELQGSYEQYF
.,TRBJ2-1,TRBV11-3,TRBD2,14,TGCGCCAGCGGCCAGGGGCTAGCGGGGGGTGAGCAGTTCTTC,CASGQGLAGGEQFF
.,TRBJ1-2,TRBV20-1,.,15,TGCAGCGCTTTAGCTGACAGCCACCCTAACTATGGCTACACCTTC,CSALADSHPNYGYTF
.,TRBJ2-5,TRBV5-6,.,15,TGTGCCAGCAACTTTGCCCTACAGGGATGCGAGACCCAGTACTTC,CASNFALQGCETQYF
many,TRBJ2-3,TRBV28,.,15,TGTGCCAGCAGTCCCGCGGGCCTTAGCACAGATACGCAGTATTTT,CASSPAGLSTDTQYF
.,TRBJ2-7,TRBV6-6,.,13,TGTATCAGCAGTTCCCAGGCCTCCTACGAGCAGTACTTC,CISSSQASYEQYF
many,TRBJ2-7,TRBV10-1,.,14,TGCGCCAGCAGTCGGATAGCGGAAATCTACGAGCAGTACTTC,CASSRIAEIYEQYF
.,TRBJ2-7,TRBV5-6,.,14,TGTGCCAGCAGCTTGAGACAGGCCTCCTACGAGCAGTACTTC,CASSLRQASYEQYF
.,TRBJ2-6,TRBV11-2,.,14,TGTGCCAGCAGCTTAAGGTCTGGGGCCAATGTCCTGTCTTTC,CASSLRSGANVLSF
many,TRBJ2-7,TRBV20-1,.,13,TGCAGTGCTAGCGGGGGGACAATGAGTGAGCAGTACTTC,CSASGGTMSEQYF
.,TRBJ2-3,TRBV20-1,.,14,TGCAGTGCTAGTGTGGGAAATAGCACAGATACGCAGTATTTT,CSASVGNSTDTQYF
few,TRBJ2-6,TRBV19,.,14,TGTGCCAGTAGTATAAAAACTGGGGCCAACGTCCTGACTTTC,CASSIKTGANVLTF
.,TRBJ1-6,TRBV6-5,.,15,TGTGCCAGCAGACACCTGGGTTCCTATAATTCACCCCTCCACTTT,CASRHLGSYNSPLHF
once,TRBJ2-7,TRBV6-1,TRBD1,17,TGTGCCAGCAGTGACGGACAGGGGAGGGTGACCGAACATCGGCAGTACTTC,CASSDGQGRVTEHRQYF
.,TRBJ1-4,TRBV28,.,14,TGTGCCAGCAGTTTATATTCAACTAATGAAAAACTGCTTTTT,CASSLYSTNEKLLF
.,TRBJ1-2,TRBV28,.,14,TGTGCCAGCAGTTTCCGGGTGGGAAGAGATGGCTACACCTTC,CASSFRVGRDGYTF
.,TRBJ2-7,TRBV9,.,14,TGTGCCAGCATCGTAGGTCTAGTACCCTACGAGCAGTACTTC,CASIVGLVPYEQYF
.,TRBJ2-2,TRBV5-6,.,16,TGTGCCAGCGGCGGATTTGGACACCTGAACACCGGGGAGCTGTTTTTT,CASGGFGHLNTGELFF
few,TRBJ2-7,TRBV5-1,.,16,TGCGCCAGCAGCTTGGACCGACCCCCCTCCTCCTACGAGCAGTACTTC,CASSLDRPPSSYEQYF
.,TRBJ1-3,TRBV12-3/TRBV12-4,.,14,TGTGCCAGCAGGCTACAGAGGGCCGGAAACACCATATGTTTT,CASRLQRAGNTICF
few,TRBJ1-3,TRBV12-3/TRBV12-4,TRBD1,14,TGTGTCAGCAGTTGGACAGGACGCCCCAACACCATATATTTT,CVSSWTGRPNTIYF
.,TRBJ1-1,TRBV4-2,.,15,TGTGCCAGCAGCCAAGAAGTCGAGCGGGGACTGTTGGCTTTCTTT,CASSQEVERGLLAFF